The clone carrying this T cell receptor (beta chain) appeared a few times. Its matching antigen is unknown. In germline, CDR1 is SQVTM, CDR2 ANQGSEA. Trimming left V 7 bases short and J 5 bases short, with 7 bases between. This CDR3 comprises 10 residues. Researchers report isolating at least 6.5 million PBMCs per sample. These data belong to a study of blood T cells in healthy people across ages. Points from the study as a whole: In the absence of known donor CMV status, changes in expanded clonotypes were possibly confounded. In older individuals, TCR beta diversity per million T cells was lower, falling roughly linearly with age.

Through a sample-barcoded 5' primer and a J-beta primer mix, a second PCR was run for roughly 6 to 11 cycles. TCRdb called the 5' RACE reads again in MiXCR, with one record for every CDR3 protein. This table holds about 1,800,000 distinct CDR3 sequences, 28% found once. The V and J genes are TRBV29-1 and TRBJ2-3; no firm D call. The TCR sequence derives from a woman in her 30s in good health. The sample consisted of blood. The CDR3 here is CSGLRDTQYF. In DNA, the CDR3 is TGCAGCGGTTTGAGAGATACGCAGTATTTT.